The entry below gives a single T cell receptor (beta chain) sequence along with its context. This clonotype came up a few times. It has no known antigen specificity. Per-base quality was not reported, and no clone a single base away is much larger than it. The sample was run on an Illumina NovaSeq 6000. TCR cDNA was synthesized by 5'RACE template switching, which introduced a universal primer site and unique molecular identifiers. Priming for cDNA synthesis came from both the TCR alpha and TCR beta constant segments. Two PCR steps were used to amplify libraries, with sample barcodes and sequencing adapters being added in the second step. Libraries were sequenced on Illumina HiSeq 2500 (2x100 bp) or NovaSeq (2x150 bp). In the original analysis: MIGEC was used to demultiplex reads and collapse the reads into UMI consensus sequences, and MiXCR was used for V(D)J alignment. Clonotypes responding to the vaccine were identified with edgeR on replicate PBMC samples, with the criteria of FDR below 0.01 and a log2 fold change above 5 up to day 15. Each bulk clonotype received a CD4 or CD8 identity based on whether the sequenced CD4 or CD8 repertoire contained that clonotype at higher abundance. Through fastp at Q25 and MiXCR, TCRdb rebuilt clones from the public reads, retaining in-frame beta chains. CDR3 protein sequences are deduplicated, and each keeps its most common genes and DNA. The V and J calls and clone size are TCRdb's, not the authors'. Counted in this sample were 400,000 to 450,000 distinct CDR3 sequences; approximately 18% of them appeared once. The ten largest clones capture 18% of the sample.

The record originates from a study of T cells after yellow fever vaccination (dated by TCRdb to between 2018 and 2020). Broadly, across the study: The SMART-Seq v4 Ultra Low Input RNA kit was used to prepare libraries from fractions with low cell numbers. The cohort comprised two healthy male donors, one aged 18 to 30 and one aged 30 to 40 years. To follow T-cell clones before and after primary and booster YFV17D yellow fever vaccination, bulk TCR alpha and beta repertoires were sequenced over time. Blood samples were taken at several timepoints before and after primary and secondary immunization, and bulk PBMC replicates and cell subsets were isolated.

The sample's treatment or condition, from its label and the paper: live attenuated yellow fever vaccine strain. At each blood-draw timepoint, two biological replicates of bulk PBMCs were obtained. A standard Ficoll-Paque protocol was used to isolate PBMCs from peripheral blood. TriZol was used to extract RNA from bulk PBMCs, CD4 and CD8 fractions, and dextramer-positive and dextramer-negative fractions. Overall study results and their limits: A small fraction of clonotypes appeared in both the CD4 and CD8 compartments, likely as a result of convergent recombination. Most clones expanded after primary vaccination (roughly 96% of CD4 and around nine tenths of CD8) were re-detected after the booster, suggesting that broad memory maintenance occurred. The study included only a couple of donors, which limits how far the findings can be generalized. Computational filtering was needed because FACS-sorted repertoires could contain abundant contaminating clonotypes from the bulk population. Compared with the primary T-cell response, the secondary T-cell response was weaker but faster, peaking on day 5 rather than day 15.

The clonotype was recovered from a man aged 18 to 29 who received the YFV17D yellow fever vaccine. The specimen comprised PBMCs, sampled before the yellow fever booster vaccination.

The CDR3 here reads CASKAGGYNEQFF. The sequenced DNA is TGCGCCAGCAAGGCGGGGGGGTACAATGAGCAGTTCTTC. In this chain, TRBV5-1 is recombined with TRBJ2-1, with 9 central nucleotides matching TRBD2. The CDR3 contains 13 residues, cysteine and phenylalanine counted. Solely the CDR3 DNA is kept, with 39 bases framed from the first base. Here V drops 6 bases and J drops 4 bases, and the junction holds 2 bases not matched to any gene. The germline V gene encodes CDR1 SGHRS and CDR2 YFSETQ.